A single sample gave rise to the 2 T cell receptor beta chains below, sequenced in a study of cytomegalovirus exposure and HLA in healthy donors. Some clones are missing from TCRdb's copy, which holds only in-frame ones; the method was immunoSEQ multiplex PCR. Among some 140,000 clones listed, 84% were seen once. The source material was PBMCs. Source of these receptors: a woman younger than 45 in good health and CMV-seronegative.

As DNA, the CDR3 is TGTGCCAGCAGCCCCCTAGCGGGGGGTAGCACAGATACGCAGTATTTT. It yields the protein CASSPLAGGSTDTQYF. The chain has TRBV7-8 and TRBJ2-3; 11 nucleotides line up with TRBD2. V trimming: 5 bases; J trimming: 0 bases; junction bases outside the gene matches: 4. This CDR3 has 16 amino acids. CDR1 is SGHVS and CDR2 is FQNEAQ in the germline V gene.

This clone was observed a handful of times. The genes are TRBV7-8 and TRBJ1-2; perhaps TRBD1 as D (6 bases). Looked up from germline, CDR1 is SGHVS and CDR2 is FQNEAQ. This CDR3 is 13 amino acids long. V lost 2 bases, J lost 4 bases, and 8 bases lay in between. CDR3 in DNA: TGTGCCAGCAGCTTACAGGGGACCTATGGCTACACCTTC. Translated: CASSLQGTYGYTF.